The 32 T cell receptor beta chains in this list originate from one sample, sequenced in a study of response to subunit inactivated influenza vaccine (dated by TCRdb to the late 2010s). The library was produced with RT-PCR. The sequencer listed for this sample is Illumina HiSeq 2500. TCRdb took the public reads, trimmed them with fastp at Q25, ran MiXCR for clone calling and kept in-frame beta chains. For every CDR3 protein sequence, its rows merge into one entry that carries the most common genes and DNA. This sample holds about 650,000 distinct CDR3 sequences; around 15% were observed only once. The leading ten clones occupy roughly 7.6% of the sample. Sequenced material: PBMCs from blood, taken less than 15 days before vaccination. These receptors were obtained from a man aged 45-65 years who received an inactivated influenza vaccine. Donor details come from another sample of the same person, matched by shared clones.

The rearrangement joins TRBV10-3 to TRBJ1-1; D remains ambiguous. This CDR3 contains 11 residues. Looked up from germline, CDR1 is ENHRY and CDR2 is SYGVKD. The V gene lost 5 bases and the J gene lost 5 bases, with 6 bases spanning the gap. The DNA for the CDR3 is TGTGCCATCAGTAGAGCGACTGAAGCTTTCTTT. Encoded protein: CAISRATEAFF.

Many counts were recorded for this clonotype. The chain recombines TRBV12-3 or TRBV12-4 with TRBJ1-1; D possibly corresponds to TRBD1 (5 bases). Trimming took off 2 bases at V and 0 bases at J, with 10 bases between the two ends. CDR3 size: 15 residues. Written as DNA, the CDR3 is TGTGCCAGCAGTTTAAGGCAGGGCATGAACACTGAAGCTTTCTTT. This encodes CASSLRQGMNTEAFF.

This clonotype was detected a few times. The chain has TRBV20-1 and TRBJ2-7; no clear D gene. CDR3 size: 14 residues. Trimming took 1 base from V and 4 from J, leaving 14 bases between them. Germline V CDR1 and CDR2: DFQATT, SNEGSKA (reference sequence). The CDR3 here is CSARGLRAGYEQYF. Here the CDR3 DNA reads TGCAGTGCTAGAGGTCTTCGGGCTGGTTACGAGCAGTACTTC.

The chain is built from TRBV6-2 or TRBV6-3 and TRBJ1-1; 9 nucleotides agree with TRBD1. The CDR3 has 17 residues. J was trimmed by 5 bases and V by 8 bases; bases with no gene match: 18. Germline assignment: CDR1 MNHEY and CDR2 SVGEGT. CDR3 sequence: CASSLPRDRAMETEAFF. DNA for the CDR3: TGTGCCAGCTCCCTTCCCCGGGACAGGGCAATGGAGACTGAAGCTTTCTTT.

This CDR3 reads CASSPASGLSYNEQFF. In nucleotides, the CDR3 is TGTGCCAGCTCACCCGCTAGCGGGTTAAGCTACAATGAGCAGTTCTTC. V and J are TRBV18 and TRBJ2-1; 8 bases map to TRBD2. The V segment lost 3 bases and the J segment 3 bases; nucleotides outside the gene matches: 7. The CDR3 is 16 residues long. Germline V gene sequence: CDR1 KGHSH, CDR2 LQKENI.

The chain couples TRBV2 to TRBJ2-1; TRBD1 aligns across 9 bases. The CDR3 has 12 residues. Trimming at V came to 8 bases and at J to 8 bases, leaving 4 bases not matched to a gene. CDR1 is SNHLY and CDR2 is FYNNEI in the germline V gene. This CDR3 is CASGGQGYEQFF. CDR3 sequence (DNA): TGTGCCAGCGGAGGACAGGGGTATGAGCAGTTCTTC. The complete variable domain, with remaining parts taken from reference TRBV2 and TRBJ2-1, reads EPEVTQTPSHQVTQMGQEVILRCVPISNHLYFYWYRQILGQKVEFLVSFYNNEISEKSEIFDDQFSVERPDGSNFTLKIRSTKLEDSAMYFCASGGQGYEQFFGPGTRLTVL.

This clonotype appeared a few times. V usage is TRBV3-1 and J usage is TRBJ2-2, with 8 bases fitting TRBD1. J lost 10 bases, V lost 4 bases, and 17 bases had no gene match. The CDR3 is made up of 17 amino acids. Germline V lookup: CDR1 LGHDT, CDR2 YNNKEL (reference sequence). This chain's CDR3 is CASSPRGGRGLSMELFF. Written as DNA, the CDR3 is TGTGCCAGCAGCCCCAGGGGAGGCAGGGGGCTCTCGATGGAGCTGTTTTTT.

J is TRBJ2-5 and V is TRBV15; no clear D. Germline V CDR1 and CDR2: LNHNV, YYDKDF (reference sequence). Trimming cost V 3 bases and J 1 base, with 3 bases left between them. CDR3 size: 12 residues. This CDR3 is CATSSFQETQYF. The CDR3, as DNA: TGTGCCACCAGCAGTTTCCAAGAGACCCAGTACTTC. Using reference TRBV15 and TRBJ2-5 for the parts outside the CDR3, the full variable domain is DAMVIQNPRYQVTQFGKPVTLSCSQTLNHNVMYWYQQKSSQAPKLLFHYYDKDFNNEADTPDNFQSRRPNTSFCFLDIRSPGLGDTAMYLCATSSFQETQYFGPGTRLLVL.

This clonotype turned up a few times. The CDR3 here is CASSLNWDKTYEQYF. DNA for the CDR3: TGTGCCAGCAGCTTGAACTGGGATAAGACCTACGAGCAGTACTTC. The chain joins TRBV5-6 to TRBJ2-7; D gene ambiguous. Germline-derived CDR1 and CDR2 are SGHDT and YYEEEE. The V end was cut by 1 base, the J end by 2 bases, with 13 bases between. This CDR3 is 15 amino acids long.

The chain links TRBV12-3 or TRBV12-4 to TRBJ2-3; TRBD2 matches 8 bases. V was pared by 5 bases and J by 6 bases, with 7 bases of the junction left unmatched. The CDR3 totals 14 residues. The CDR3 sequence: CASSDGLASDTQYF. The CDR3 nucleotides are TGTGCCAGCAGTGATGGACTAGCTTCTGATACGCAGTATTTT.

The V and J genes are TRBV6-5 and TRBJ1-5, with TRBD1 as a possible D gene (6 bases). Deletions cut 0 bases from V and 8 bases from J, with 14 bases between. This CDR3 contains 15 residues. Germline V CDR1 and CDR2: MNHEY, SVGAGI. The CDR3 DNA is TGTGCCAGCAGTTACTCGAACAGGGCAAGGGAGCCCCAGCATTTT. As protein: CASSYSNRAREPQHF.

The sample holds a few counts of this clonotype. CDR3 sequence (DNA): TGTGCCAGCAGTTTAGGGACAGGACCCAGCGAGCAGTACTTC. Translated, it gives CASSLGTGPSEQYF. V and J are TRBV12-3 or TRBV12-4 and TRBJ2-7; TRBD1 matches 7 bases. J was trimmed by 6 bases and V by 1 base; bases with no gene match: 6. This CDR3 comprises 14 residues.

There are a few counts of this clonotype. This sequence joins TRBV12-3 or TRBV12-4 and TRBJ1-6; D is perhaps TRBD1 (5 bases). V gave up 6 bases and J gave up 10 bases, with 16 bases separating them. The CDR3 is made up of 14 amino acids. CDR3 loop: CASRIPGPWSPLHF. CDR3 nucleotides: TGTGCCAGCAGGATCCCGGGGCCTTGGTCACCCCTCCACTTT.

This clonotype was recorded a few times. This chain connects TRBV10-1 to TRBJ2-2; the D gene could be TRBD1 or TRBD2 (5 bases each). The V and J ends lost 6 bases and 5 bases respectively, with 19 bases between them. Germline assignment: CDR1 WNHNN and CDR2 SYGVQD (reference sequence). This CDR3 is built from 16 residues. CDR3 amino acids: CASSPIRGAETGELFF. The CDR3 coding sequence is TGCGCCAGCAGCCCCATAAGAGGGGCCGAAACCGGGGAGCTGTTTTTT.

CDR3 nucleotides: TGTGCCAGCAGCGTTGGACAGGGGATCACTGAAGCTTTCTTT. This encodes CASSVGQGITEAFF. V is TRBV9 and J is TRBJ1-1; TRBD1 matches at 9 bases. This CDR3 has 14 amino acids. With V trimmed by 2 bases and J by 4 bases, 3 bases remained unmatched. Germline V gene sequence: CDR1 SGDLS, CDR2 YYNGEE.

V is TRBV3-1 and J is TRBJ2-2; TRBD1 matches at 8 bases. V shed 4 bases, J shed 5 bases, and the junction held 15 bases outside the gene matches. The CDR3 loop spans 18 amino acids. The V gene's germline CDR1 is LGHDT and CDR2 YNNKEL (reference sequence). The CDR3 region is CASSLSGTGVRGTGELFF. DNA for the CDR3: TGTGCCAGCAGCCTATCCGGGACAGGAGTAAGGGGGACCGGGGAGCTGTTTTTT.

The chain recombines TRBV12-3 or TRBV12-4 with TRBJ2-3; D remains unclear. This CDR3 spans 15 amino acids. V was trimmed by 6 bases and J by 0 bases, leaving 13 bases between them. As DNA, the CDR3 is TGTGCCAGCAGACAGTTGGCCTCTAGCACAGATACGCAGTATTTT. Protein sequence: CASRQLASSTDTQYF.

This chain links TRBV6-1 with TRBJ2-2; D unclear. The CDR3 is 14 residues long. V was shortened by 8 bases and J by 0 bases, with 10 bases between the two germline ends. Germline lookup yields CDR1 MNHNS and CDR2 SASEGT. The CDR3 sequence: CASDRAPNTGELFF. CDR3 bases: TGTGCCAGCGACCGGGCCCCGAACACCGGGGAGCTGTTTTTT.

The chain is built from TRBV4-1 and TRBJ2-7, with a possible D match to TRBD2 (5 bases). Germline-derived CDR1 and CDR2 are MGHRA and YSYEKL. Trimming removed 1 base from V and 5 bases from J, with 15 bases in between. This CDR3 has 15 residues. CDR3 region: CASSQASRVADEQYF. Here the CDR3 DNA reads TGCGCCAGCAGCCAAGCGTCGAGGGTGGCCGACGAGCAGTACTTC.

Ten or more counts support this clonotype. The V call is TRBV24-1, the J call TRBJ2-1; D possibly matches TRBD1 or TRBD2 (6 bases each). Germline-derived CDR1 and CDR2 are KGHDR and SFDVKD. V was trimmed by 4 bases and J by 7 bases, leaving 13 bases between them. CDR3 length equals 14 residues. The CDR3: CATSERGAKNEQFF. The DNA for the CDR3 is TGTGCCACCAGTGAAAGGGGGGCTAAAAATGAGCAGTTCTTC.

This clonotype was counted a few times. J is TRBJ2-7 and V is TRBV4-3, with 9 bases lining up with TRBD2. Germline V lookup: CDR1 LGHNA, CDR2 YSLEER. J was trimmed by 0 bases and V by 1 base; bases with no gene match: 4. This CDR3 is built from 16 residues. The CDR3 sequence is CASSQGGTSRSYEQYF. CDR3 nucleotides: TGCGCCAGCAGCCAAGGGGGGACTAGCCGCTCCTACGAGCAGTACTTC.

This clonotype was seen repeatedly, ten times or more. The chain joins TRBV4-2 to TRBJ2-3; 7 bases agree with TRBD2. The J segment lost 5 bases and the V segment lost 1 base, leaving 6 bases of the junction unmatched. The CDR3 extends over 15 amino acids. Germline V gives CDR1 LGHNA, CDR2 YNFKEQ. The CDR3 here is CASSQAWGGGDTQYF. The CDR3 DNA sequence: TGTGCCAGCAGCCAAGCCTGGGGGGGTGGAGATACGCAGTATTTT.

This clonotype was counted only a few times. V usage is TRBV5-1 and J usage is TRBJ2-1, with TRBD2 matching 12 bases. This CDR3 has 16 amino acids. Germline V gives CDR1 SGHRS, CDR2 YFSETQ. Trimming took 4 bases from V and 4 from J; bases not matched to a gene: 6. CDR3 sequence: CASSIELAGGYNEQFF. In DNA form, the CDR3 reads TGCGCCAGCAGCATTGAACTAGCGGGGGGTTACAATGAGCAGTTCTTC.

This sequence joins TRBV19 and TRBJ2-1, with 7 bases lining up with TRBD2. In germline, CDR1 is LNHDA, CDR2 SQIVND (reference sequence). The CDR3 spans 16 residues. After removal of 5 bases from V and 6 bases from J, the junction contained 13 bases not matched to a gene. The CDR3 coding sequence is TGTGCCAGTAGTTGGGCGAACGGCGCGGGGGTCAATGAGCAGTTCTTC. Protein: CASSWANGAGVNEQFF.

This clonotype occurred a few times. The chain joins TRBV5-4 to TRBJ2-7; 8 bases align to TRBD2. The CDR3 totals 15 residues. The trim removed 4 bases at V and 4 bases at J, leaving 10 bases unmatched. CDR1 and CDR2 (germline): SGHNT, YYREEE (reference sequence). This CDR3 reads CASSLGAGVLYEQYF. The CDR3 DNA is TGTGCCAGCAGCCTGGGAGCGGGGGTACTGTACGAGCAGTACTTC.

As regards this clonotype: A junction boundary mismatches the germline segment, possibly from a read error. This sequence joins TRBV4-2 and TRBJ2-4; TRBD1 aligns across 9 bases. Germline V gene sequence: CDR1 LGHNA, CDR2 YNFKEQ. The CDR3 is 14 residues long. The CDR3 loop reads CASSRGDRENIQYF. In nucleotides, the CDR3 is TGTGCCAGTAGCCGCGGGGACAGGGAAAACATTCAGTACTTC.

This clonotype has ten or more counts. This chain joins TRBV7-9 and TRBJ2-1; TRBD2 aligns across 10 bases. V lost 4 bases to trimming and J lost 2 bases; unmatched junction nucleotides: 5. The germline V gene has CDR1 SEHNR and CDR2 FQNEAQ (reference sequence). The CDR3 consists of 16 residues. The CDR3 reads CASSSQAGGPYNEQFF. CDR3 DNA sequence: TGTGCCAGCAGCTCCCAAGCGGGAGGGCCCTACAATGAGCAGTTCTTC.

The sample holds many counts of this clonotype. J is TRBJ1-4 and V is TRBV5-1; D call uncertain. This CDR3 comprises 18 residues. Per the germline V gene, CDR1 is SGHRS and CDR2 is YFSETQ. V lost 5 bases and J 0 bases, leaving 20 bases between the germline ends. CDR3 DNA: TGCGCCAGCAGTGCGGACTTAATTGGAACAACAACTAATGAAAAACTGTTTTTT. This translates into CASSADLIGTTTNEKLFF.

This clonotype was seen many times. The chain's CDR3 is CASSWSSYNSPLHF. CDR3 coding DNA: TGTGCCAGCAGTTGGAGCTCCTATAATTCACCCCTCCACTTT. The chain joins TRBV12-3 or TRBV12-4 to TRBJ1-6; no clear D gene. CDR3 size: 14 residues. V lost 4 bases to trimming and J lost 0 bases, with 4 bases between them.

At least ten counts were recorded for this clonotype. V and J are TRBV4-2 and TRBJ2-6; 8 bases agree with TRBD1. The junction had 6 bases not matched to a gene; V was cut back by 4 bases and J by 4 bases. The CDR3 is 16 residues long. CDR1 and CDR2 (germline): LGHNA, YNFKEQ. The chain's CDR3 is CASSRGQGSGANVLTF. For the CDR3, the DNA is TGTGCCAGCAGCCGAGGACAGGGATCAGGGGCCAACGTCCTGACTTTC.

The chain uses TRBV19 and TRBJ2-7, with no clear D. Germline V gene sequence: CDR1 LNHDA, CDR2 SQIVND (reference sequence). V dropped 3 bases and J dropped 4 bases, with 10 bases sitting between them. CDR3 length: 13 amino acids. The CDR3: CASSIRATYEQYF. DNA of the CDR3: TGTGCCAGTAGTATCCGGGCCACTTACGAGCAGTACTTC.

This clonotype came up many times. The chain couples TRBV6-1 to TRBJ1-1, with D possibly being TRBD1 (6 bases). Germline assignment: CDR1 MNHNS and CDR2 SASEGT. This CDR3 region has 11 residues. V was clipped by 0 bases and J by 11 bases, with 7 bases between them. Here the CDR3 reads CASSEAGGAFF. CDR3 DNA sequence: TGTGCCAGCAGTGAAGCAGGGGGGGCTTTCTTT.